Ten or more counts support the clone carrying this T cell receptor beta chain. No antigen is known for it. The record originates from a study of T cell repertoires in cytomegalovirus infection. Across the study: The authors used CMV epitopes that were HLA-C-restricted (recently identified) and HLA-B-restricted (well studied). Public TCR beta signatures indicated both CMV infection and matching HLA type. Points from the study as a whole: Cumulative public TCR beta family frequency identified carriers of CMV plus the relevant HLA. Dominating the ex vivo response were TCR beta clonotypes that were CMV-specific and HLA-C-restricted.

The germline V gene has CDR1 SNHLY and CDR2 FYNNEI. The CDR3 is 10 residues long. V was shortened by 8 bases and J by 8 bases, with 9 bases between the two germline ends. Via MiXCR, TCRdb re-called the reads, giving one row per CDR3 protein. The table has around 140,000 distinct CDR3 sequences, 25% to 35% seen once. The TCR sequence derives from a human donor in good health (CMV status not recorded). Some clones in this sample may be carry-over from other donors' samples. This specimen was CD8+ T cells from cultured PBMCs, taken from culture after CMV antigen stimulation. The gene calls are TRBV2 and TRBJ1-2; D unresolved. This chain's CDR3 is CASFEWGYTF. Written as DNA, the CDR3 is TGTGCCAGCTTCGAGTGGGGCTACACCTTC.